These 12 T cell receptor beta chains originate from one sample sequenced in a study of CD8+ T cells in alopecia areata. TCR sequencing used cDNA made by reverse transcription of extracted RNA. Produced via immunoSEQ multiplex PCR; TCRdb's table is partial and in-frame only. The data show more than 90,000 clones, with none appearing a single time. Sequenced input: lesional skin. The receptors come from a C3H/HeJ mouse with alopecia areata. MHC haplotype: H2-k.

With respect to this clone: The listed genes are named as in mouse. Coverage ceases 4 residues before the CDR3 finishes, and the germline J gene fills in the end. The chain has TRBV19 and TRBJ2-2; D is possibly TRBD1 (5 bases). This CDR3 is built from 15 residues. Trimming cost V 4 bases and J 0 bases, with 10 bases left between them. Germline V gene sequence: CDR1 FNHDT, CDR2 SITEND (reference sequence). The CDR3 sequence: CASSRTLANTGQLYF. The sequenced part of the CDR3 DNA is TGTGCCAGCAGTCGGACACTTGCAAACACCGGG.

As regards this clone: Gene names refer to mouse genes. The read comes to an end 4 residues before the CDR3 does, leaving the germline J gene to fill in the end. The chain is built from TRBV1 and TRBJ2-2; the D is unclear. Germline assignment: CDR1 NSQYPW and CDR2 LRSPGD (reference sequence). Trimming left V 3 bases short and J 1 base short, with 6 bases between. The CDR3 has 14 amino acids. CDR3 DNA, as far as it was read: TGCACCTGCAGTGCGCAGGAAAACACCGGG. It codes for CTCSAQENTG. The whole CDR3 protein reads CTCSAQENTGQLYF.

Concerning this clone itself: Gene names follow the mouse nomenclature. The read gets to within 4 residues of the CDR3 end, and the germline J gene fills in the rest. This chain joins TRBV5 and TRBJ2-1; 9 nucleotides align to TRBD2. Losses at the gene ends were 6 bases for V and 6 bases for J; bases not matched to a gene: 9. This CDR3 spans 15 amino acids. CDR1 and CDR2 from the germline V gene are LGHNA and YNLKQL (reference sequence). The sequenced part of the CDR3 DNA is TGTGCCAGCAGTCAACTGGGGGGAGAAGGTGCT. Translation gives CASSQLGGEGA. The entire CDR3 is CASSQLGGEGAEQFF.

With regard to this clone: The gene symbols are mouse symbols. Read data end 4 residues before the CDR3 end; the end is taken from the germline J gene. This chain connects TRBV1 to TRBJ2-7, with 9 bases aligning to TRBD2. CDR3 size: 14 residues. Looked up from germline, CDR1 is NSQYPW and CDR2 is LRSPGD (reference sequence). The sequenced part of the CDR3 DNA is TGCACCTGCAGTGCAGCCGACTGGGGGAAT. Its protein is CTCSAADWGN. The complete CDR3 protein is CTCSAADWGNEQYF.

This clone occurred many times. Gene names are the mouse ones. The read ends 4 residues before the CDR3 terminus; that terminus is restored from the germline J gene. The rearrangement joins TRBV19 to TRBJ1-4; possible D gene TRBD1, 6 bases. CDR1 and CDR2 (germline): FNHDT, SITEND (reference sequence). The CDR3 runs to 12 residues. Trimming shortened V by 8 bases and J by 1 base, and 6 bases separated the two germline ends. The DNA read from the CDR3 is TGTGCCAGGGACAGTTCCAACGAA. Amino acids: CARDSSNE. The whole CDR3 is CARDSSNERLFF.

About this clone itself: The database protein in TCRdb disagrees with the DNA translation at residue 11; the sequence shown here was translated from the DNA. Gene labels here are mouse ones. The sequence runs out 3 residues before the end of the CDR3; the remainder is reconstructed from the germline J gene. This chain uses TRBV17 with TRBJ1-3; D is uncertain. Germline loops: CDR1 MNHDT, CDR2 YYDKIL. V lost 6 bases and J 0 bases, leaving 9 bases between the germline ends. This CDR3 has 14 residues. CDR3 residues: CASSQTNSGNTLYF. The CDR3 DNA, read in part, is TGTGCTAGCAGCCAAACAAATTCTGGAAATACG.

This clone came up a few times. DNA and listed protein disagree at residue 13, so the protein shown here was translated from the DNA. The genes and germline here are from mouse. The CDR3: CTCSAHRGLYNSPLYF. The covered CDR3 bases are TGCACCTGCAGTGCACACAGGGGGCTCTATAATTCGCCC. J is TRBJ1-6 and V is TRBV1, with 9 bases aligning to TRBD1. The missing CDR3 end, 3 residues past where the read stops, is filled in from the germline J gene. TRBJ1-6 falls under the ORF class, with uncertain function. With V trimmed by 2 bases and J by 3 bases, 2 bases remained unmatched. The germline V gene encodes CDR1 NSQYPW and CDR2 LRSPGD (reference sequence). The CDR3 is 16 amino acids.

This clone turned up a few times. Germline and genes: mouse. The read finishes 4 residues shy of the CDR3 end, and the germline J gene is used to complete it. The chain recombines TRBV1 with TRBJ2-1; 10 nucleotides agree with TRBD2. The ends lost 0 bases at V and 4 bases at J; junction bases unmatched: 3. The CDR3 sequence is 16 residues long. Germline lookup yields CDR1 NSQYPW and CDR2 LRSPGD (reference sequence). The CDR3 bases that were read are TGCACCTGCAGTGCAGAGACTGGGGGGAGATATGCT. Protein product: CTCSAETGGRYA. The CDR3 in full is CTCSAETGGRYAEQFF.

As for this clone: Mouse names are used for the genes. The read ends 4 residues shy of where the CDR3 ends; the end is completed using the germline J gene. The chain links TRBV13-3 to TRBJ2-1, with 10 bases that match TRBD2. Germline values: CDR1 NNHDY, CDR2 SYVADS. V shed 1 base and J 5 bases; nucleotides not matched to a gene: 3. The CDR3 has 15 amino acids. CDR3 DNA (partial): TGTGCCAGCAGTGATCCTGGGGGGGCAGATGCT. Translation: CASSDPGGADA. The whole CDR3 reads CASSDPGGADAEQFF.

The sample holds a few counts of this clone. Germline and genes: mouse. The sequence runs out 4 residues before the end of the CDR3; the remainder is reconstructed from the germline J gene. The chain uses TRBV13-2 and TRBJ2-2; 7 nucleotides align to TRBD1. CDR1 is NNHNN and CDR2 is SYGAGS in the germline V gene (reference sequence). Trimming cost V 2 bases and J 2 bases; bases outside gene matches: 6. The CDR3 is 16 amino acids. The DNA read from the CDR3 is TGTGCCAGCGGTGAGCCACAGGGGAAGAACACCGGG. Translated: CASGEPQGKNTG. In full, the CDR3 is CASGEPQGKNTGQLYF.

Comments on this clone: Genes here carry mouse names. The missing CDR3 end, 4 residues past where the read stops, is filled in from the germline J gene. This sequence joins TRBV19 and TRBJ2-7; D is possibly TRBD1 (6 bases). There are 12 residues in the CDR3. V gave up 5 bases and J gave up 3 bases, with 9 bases separating them. Germline lookup yields CDR1 FNHDT and CDR2 SITEND (reference sequence). The CDR3 loop is CASSRTVYEQYF. The sequenced CDR3 bases are TGTGCCAGCAGCCGGACAGTCTAT.

This clone was seen ten or more times. TCRdb and the translated DNA give different amino acids at residue 14; the protein presented here is the one translated from the DNA. Mouse germline and gene names are used. Read sequence stops 3 residues before the CDR3 end, and the germline J gene provides the missing end. The V call is TRBV13-3, the J call TRBJ1-3, with 8 bases identical to TRBD1. CDR3 length equals 17 residues. The V segment lost 0 bases and the J segment 0 bases; nucleotides outside the gene matches: 5. Germline CDR1 reads NNHDY; CDR2 reads SYVADS. CDR3 in amino acids: CASSDAGDRISGNTLYF. Incomplete CDR3 DNA: TGTGCCAGCAGTGATGCAGGGGACAGGATTTCTGGAAATACG.